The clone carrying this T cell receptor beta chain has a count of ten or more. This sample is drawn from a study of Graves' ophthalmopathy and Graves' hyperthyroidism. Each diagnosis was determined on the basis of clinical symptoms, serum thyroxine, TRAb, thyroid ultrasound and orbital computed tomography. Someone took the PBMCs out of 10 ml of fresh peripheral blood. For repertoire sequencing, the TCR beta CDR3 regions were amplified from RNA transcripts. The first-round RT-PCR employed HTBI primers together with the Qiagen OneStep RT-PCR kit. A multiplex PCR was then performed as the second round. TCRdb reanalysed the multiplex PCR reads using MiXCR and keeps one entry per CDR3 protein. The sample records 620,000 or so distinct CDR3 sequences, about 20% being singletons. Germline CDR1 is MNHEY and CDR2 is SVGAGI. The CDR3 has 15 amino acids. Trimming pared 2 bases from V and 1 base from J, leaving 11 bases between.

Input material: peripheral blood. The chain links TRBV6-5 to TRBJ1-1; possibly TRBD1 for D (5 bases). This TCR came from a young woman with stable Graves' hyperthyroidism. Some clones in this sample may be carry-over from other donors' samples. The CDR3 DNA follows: TGTGCCAGCAGTTACGCAGGGTCGGAGAACACTGAAGCTTTCTTT. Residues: CASSYAGSENTEAFF.